This TCR beta chain is drawn from a study of molecular identifiers for immune sequencing clone quantification. Trimming removed 1 base at V and 4 bases at J, with 8 bases between. The CDR3 contains 12 residues. Germline CDR1 is GTSNPN and CDR2 is SVGIG (reference sequence). TCRdb independently ran MiXCR on the PCR reads; one entry per CDR3 protein. There are about 320,000 distinct CDR3 sequences in the sample; 20% to 25% occur only once, and roughly 0.86% lies in the top ten. The sample holds many counts of this clonotype. This sequence originates from a human donor in good health. Some libraries in this study had Jurkat cell RNA spiked in. The chain couples TRBV30 to TRBJ2-7, with D uncertain. Sequenced material: naive CD8+ T cells from blood, with Jurkat cell RNA spiked in. Specified subset: FACS-sorted CD8+CD4-CCR7+CD45RA+ naive T cells. CDR3 sequence (DNA): TGTGCCTGGAGTGAACAGCCGTACGAGCAGTACTTC. Amino acids: CAWSEQPYEQYF.